The source of this T cell receptor beta chain is a study of shared clonotypes between healthy human individuals. Study information: Every donor yielded three CD4 naive, three CD4 memory, two CD8 naive and one CD8 memory plate.

The V end lost 0 bases, the J end lost 3 bases, and 15 bases lay between the germline ends. This CDR3 comprises 16 residues. Germline V gene data show CDR1 as SGHNT and CDR2 as YYREEE (reference sequence). Libraries were prepared by immunoSEQ multiplex PCR; TCRdb keeps only in-frame clonotypes and omits some of them. The sample holds 230,000 or so clones, just over 65% seen once. This chain connects TRBV5-4 to TRBJ2-5, with D possibly being TRBD2 (6 bases). The TCR comes from a man under 40 in good health. Sequenced: memory CD4+ T cells sorted from blood. The subset: CD45RA-negative fraction. CDR3 nucleotide sequence: TGTGCCAGCAGCTTGGGACTAGTGGGCTTTGAAGAGACCCAGTACTTC. This codes for CASSLGLVGFEETQYF.